This T cell receptor (beta chain) is from a study of blood T cell repertoires in COVID-19. In the study overall: Samples came from the United States, Italy and Spain, spanning acute and convalescent COVID-19. PBMCs, B-cell-depleted T cells, or T cells provided the cDNA or gDNA that made up the material.

Original handling: Reference gene primer amplification in the assay estimated nucleated cell counts. Here immunoSEQ multiplex PCR was the method, and the copy in TCRdb shows in-frame clones only, minus some. V and J calls plus clone size are reproduced from that table; the DNA served to infer D and trimming. The table has about 320,000 clones, about 83% seen once. Between the trimmed V and J ends, which lost 5 bases and 1 base, there was a span of 6 bases. The CDR3 has 13 residues. Germline assignment: CDR1 SEHNR and CDR2 FQNEAQ (reference sequence). This sequence originates from a woman between 50 and 59 years old with acute or convalescent COVID-19. The chain links TRBV7-9 to TRBJ1-3; the D is unclear. Sequenced sample: peripheral blood. The CDR3 reads CASSRSSGNTIYF. The CDR3 bases are TGTGCCAGCAGCCGGAGTTCTGGAAACACCATATATTTT. The complete variable domain, with remaining parts taken from reference TRBV7-9 and TRBJ1-3, reads DTGVSQNPRHKITKRGQNVTFRCDPISEHNRLYWYRQTLGQGPEFLTYFQNEAQLEKSRLLSDRFSAERPKGSFSTLEIQRTEQGDSAMYLCASSRSSGNTIYFGEGSWLTVV.